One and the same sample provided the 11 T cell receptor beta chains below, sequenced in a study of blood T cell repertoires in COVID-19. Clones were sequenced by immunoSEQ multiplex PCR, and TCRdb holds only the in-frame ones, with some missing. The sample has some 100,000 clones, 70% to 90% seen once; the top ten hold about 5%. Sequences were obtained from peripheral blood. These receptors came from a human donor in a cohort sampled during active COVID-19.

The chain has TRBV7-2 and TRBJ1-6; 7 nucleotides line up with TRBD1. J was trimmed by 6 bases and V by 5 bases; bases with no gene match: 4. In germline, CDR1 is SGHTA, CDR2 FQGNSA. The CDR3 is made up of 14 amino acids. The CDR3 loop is CASSVTGSNSPLHF. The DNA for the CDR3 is TGTGCCAGCAGCGTGACAGGGAGTAATTCACCCCTCCACTTT. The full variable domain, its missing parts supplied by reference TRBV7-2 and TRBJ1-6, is GAGVSQSPSNKVTEKGKDVELRCDPISGHTALYWYRQSLGQGLEFLIYFQGNSAPDKSGLPSDRFSAERTGGSVSTLTIQRTQQEDSAVYLCASSVTGSNSPLHFGNGTRLTVT.

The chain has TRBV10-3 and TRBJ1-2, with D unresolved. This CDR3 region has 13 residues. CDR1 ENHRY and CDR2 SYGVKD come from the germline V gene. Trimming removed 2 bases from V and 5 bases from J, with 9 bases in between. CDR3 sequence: CAISEAVLYGYTF. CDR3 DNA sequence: TGTGCCATCAGTGAGGCAGTTCTTTATGGCTACACCTTC.

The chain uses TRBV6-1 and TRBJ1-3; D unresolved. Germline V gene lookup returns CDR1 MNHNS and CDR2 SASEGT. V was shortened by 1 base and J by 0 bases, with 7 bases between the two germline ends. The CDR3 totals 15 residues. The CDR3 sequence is CASSEGRPSGNTIYF. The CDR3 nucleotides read TGTGCCAGCAGTGAAGGGAGGCCCTCTGGAAACACCATATATTTT.

As DNA, the CDR3 is TGTGCCAGCGTCAACTCCGGACAACGCTACGAGCAGTACTTC. Protein: CASVNSGQRYEQYF. The rearrangement joins TRBV5-6 to TRBJ2-7, with D perhaps TRBD1 (5 bases). Trimming shortened V by 7 bases and J by 3 bases, and 17 bases separated the two germline ends. Germline CDR1 and CDR2: SGHDT and YYEEEE. This CDR3 spans 14 amino acids.

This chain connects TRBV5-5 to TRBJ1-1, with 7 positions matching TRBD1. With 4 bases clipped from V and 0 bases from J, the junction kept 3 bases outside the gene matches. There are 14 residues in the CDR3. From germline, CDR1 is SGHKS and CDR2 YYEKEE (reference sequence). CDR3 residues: CASSAGQMNTEAFF. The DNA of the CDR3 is TGTGCCAGCAGCGCGGGACAGATGAACACTGAAGCTTTCTTT.

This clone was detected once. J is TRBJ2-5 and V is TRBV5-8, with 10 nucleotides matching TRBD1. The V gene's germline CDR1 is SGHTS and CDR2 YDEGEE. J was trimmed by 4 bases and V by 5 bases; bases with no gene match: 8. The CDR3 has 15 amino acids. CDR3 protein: CASSNDRGLVETQYF. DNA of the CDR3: TGTGCCAGCAGTAATGACAGGGGGCTTGTAGAGACCCAGTACTTC.

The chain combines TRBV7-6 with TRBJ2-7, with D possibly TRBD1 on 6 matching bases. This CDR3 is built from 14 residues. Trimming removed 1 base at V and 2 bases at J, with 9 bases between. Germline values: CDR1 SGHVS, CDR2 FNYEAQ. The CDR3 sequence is CASSLVTGPYEQYF. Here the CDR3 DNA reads TGTGCCAGCAGCTTAGTAACAGGGCCCTACGAGCAGTACTTC.

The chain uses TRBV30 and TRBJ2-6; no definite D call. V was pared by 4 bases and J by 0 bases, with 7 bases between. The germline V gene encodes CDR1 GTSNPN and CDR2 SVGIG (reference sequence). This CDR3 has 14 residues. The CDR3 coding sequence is TGTGCCTGGATTGGCAGCTCTGGGGCCAACGTCCTGACTTTC. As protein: CAWIGSSGANVLTF.

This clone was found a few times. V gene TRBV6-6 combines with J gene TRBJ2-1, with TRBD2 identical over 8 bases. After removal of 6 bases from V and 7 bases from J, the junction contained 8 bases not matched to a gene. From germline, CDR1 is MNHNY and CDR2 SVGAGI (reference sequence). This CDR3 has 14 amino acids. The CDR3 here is CASRRGGSGNEQFF. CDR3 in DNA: TGTGCCAGCAGACGGGGGGGCTCGGGGAATGAGCAGTTCTTC.

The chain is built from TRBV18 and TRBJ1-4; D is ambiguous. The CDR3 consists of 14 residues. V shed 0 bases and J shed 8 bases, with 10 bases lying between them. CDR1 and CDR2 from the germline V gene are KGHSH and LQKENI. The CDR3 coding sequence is TGTGCCAGCTCACCACCGGGAGGGCAAGAAAAACTGTTTTTT. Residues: CASSPPGGQEKLFF.

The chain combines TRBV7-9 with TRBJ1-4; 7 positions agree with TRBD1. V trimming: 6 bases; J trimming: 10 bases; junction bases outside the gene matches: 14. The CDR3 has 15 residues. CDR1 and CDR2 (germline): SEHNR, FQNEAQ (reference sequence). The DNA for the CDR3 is TGTGCCAGCAGTTCCTCCGACAGGGTGGTCGGAAAACTGTTTTTT. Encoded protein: CASSSSDRVVGKLFF.